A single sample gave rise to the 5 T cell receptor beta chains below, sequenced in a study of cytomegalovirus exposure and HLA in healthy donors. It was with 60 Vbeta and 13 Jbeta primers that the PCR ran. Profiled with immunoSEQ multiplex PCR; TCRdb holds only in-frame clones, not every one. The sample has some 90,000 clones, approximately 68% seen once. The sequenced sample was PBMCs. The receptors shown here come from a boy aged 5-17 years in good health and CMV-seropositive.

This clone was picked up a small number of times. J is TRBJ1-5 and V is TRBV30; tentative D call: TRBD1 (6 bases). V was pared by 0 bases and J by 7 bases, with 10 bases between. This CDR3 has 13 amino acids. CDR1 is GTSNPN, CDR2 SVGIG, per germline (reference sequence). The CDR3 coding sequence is TGTGCCTGGAGTGTACAGGGCGGACAGCCCCAGCATTTT. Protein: CAWSVQGGQPQHF.

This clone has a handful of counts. The CDR3 nucleotides read TGCGCCAGCAGCTTGGTCGCTAGCGGGGCGAACACCGGGGAGCTGTTTTTT. As protein: CASSLVASGANTGELFF. The chain recombines TRBV5-1 with TRBJ2-2; 9 bases are shared with TRBD2. The germline V gene encodes CDR1 SGHRS and CDR2 YFSETQ. CDR3 length equals 17 residues. V dropped 0 bases and J dropped 0; count of bases not matched to a gene: 3.

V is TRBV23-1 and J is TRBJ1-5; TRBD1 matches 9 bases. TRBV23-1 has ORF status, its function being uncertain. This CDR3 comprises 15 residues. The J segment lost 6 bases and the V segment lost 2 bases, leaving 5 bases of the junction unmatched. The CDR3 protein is CASSQAGDRAQPQHF. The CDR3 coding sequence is TGCGCCAGCAGTCAAGCGGGGGACAGGGCTCAGCCCCAGCATTTT.

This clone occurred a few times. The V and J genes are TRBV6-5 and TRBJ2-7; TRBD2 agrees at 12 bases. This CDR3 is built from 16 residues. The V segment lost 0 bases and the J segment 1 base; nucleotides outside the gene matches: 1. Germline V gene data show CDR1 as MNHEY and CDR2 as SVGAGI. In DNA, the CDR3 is TGTGCCAGCAGTTACTCCGGACTAGCGGGATCCTACGAGCAGTACTTC. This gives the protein CASSYSGLAGSYEQYF.

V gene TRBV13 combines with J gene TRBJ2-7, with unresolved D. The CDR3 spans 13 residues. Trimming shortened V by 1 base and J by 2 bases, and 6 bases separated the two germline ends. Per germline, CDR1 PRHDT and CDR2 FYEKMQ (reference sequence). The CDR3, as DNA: TGTGCCAGCAGCTTAGCGGGTACCTACGAGCAGTACTTC. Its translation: CASSLAGTYEQYF. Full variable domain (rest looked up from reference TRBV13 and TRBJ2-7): AAGVIQSPRHLIKEKRETATLKCYPIPRHDTVYWYQQGPGQDPQFLISFYEKMQSDKGSIPDRFSAQQFSDYHSELNMSSLELGDSALYFCASSLAGTYEQYFGPGTRLTVT.